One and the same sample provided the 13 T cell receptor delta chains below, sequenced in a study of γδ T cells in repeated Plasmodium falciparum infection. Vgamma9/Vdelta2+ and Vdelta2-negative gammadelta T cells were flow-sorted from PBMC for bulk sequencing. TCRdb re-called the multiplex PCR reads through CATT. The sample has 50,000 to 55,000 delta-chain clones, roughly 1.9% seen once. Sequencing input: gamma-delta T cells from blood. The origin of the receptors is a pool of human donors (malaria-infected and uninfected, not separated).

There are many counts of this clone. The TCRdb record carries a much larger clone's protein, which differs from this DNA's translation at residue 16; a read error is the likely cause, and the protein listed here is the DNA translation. CDR3 nucleotides: TGTGCCTTTAAATTCCCCTACGCCTGGGGGCTCCGCTCCTCCGATAGACTCATCTTT. Amino acids: CAFKFPYAWGLRSSDRLIF. The chain couples TRDV3 to TRDJ1; 7 bases align to TRDD3. CDR1 is TVYSNPD and CDR2 is GDNSRS in the germline V gene (reference sequence). The length of the CDR3 is 19 residues.

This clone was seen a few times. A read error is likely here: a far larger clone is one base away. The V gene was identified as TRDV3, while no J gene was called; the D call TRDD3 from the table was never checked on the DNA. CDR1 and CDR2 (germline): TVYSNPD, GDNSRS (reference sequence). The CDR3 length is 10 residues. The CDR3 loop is CALGGWKLIF. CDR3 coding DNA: TGTGCCCTAGGGGGATGGAAACTCATCTTC.

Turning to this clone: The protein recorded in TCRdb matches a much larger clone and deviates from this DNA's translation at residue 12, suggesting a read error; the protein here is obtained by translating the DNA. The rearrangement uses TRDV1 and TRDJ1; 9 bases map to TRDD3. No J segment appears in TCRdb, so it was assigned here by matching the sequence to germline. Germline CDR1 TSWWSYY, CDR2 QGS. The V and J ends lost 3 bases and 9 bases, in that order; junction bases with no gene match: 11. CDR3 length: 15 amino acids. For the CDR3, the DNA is TGTGCTCTTGGGGAGGTACTGGGGGACACTGATCAACTCATCTTT. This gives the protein CALGEVLGDTDQLIF.

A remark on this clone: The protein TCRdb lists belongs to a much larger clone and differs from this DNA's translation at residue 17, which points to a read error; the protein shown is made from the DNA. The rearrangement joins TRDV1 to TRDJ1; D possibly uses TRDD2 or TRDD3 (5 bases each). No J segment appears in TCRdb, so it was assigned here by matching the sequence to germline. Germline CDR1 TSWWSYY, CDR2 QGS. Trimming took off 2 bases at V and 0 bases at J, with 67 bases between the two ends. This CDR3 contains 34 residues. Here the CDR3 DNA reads TGTGCTCTTGGGGAAGTTCACCCATCCTATACGTCAACGGGGACTTTGGGATCCCCCGACACCCTTGCGTACTGGAAACCTTACACCGATAAACTCATCTTT. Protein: CALGEVHPSYTSTGTLGSPDTLAYWKPYTDKLIF.

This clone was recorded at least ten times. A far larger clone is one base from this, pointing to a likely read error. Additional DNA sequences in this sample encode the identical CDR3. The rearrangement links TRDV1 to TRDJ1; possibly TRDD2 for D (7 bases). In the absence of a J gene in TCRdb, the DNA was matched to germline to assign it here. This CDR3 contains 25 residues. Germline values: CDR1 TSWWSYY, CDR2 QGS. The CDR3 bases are TGTGCTCTTGGGGAACCTCATTTCCTACGGGGTTCGTTACGCTGGGGAGCCTCCTACACCGACAAACTCATCTTT. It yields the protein CALGEPHFLRGSLRWGASYTDKLIF.

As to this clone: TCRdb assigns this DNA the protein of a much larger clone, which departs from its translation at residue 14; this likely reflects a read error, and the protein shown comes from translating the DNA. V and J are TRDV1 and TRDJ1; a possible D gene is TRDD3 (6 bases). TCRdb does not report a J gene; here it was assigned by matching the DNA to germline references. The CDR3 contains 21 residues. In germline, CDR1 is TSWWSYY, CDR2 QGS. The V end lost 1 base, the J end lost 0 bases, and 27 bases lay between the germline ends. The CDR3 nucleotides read TGTGCTCTTGGGGAACCCCGCTTGGCTACGTTTGGATACCTCTACACCGATAAACTCATCTTT. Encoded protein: CALGEPRLATFGYLYTDKLIF.

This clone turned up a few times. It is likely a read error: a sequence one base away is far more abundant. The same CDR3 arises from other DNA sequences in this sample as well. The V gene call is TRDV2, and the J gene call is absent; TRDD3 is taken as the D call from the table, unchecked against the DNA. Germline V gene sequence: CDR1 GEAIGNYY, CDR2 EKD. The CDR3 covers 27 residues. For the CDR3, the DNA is TGTGCCTGTGACACCGGTAACCGCTGGGACTTCTGGGGCCAACCTACCTCCCCCGAAAAGTACACCGATAAGCTCATCTTT. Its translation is CACDTGNRWDFWGQPTSPEKYTDKLIF.

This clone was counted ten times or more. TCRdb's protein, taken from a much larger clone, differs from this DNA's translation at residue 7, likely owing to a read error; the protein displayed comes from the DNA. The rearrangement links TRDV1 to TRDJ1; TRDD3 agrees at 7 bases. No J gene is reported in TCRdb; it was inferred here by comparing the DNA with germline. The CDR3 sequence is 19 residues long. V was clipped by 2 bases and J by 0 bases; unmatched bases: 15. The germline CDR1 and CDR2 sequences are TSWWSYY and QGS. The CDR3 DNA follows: TGTGCTCTTGGGGAAGGCACTGGGGCCCGGAGAGGGTACACCGATAAACTCATCTTT. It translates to CALGEGTGARRGYTDKLIF.

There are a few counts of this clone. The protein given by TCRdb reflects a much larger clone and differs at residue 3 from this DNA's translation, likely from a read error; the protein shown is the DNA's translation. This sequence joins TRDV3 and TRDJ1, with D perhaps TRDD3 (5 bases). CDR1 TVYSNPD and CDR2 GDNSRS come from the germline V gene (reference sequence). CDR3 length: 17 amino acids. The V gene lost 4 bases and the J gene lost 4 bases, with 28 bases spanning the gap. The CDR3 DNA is TGTGCCTCTAACCTAGGTACGTACAGTACTGGTCGCGATAAACTCATCTTT. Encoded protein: CASNLGTYSTGRDKLIF.

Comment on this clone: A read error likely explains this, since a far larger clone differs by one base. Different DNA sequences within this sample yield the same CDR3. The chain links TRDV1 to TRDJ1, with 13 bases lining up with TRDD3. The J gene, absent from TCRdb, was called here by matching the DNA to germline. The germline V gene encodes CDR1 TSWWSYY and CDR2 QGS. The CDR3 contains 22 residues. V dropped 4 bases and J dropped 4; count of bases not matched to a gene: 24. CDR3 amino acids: CALGASYLYWGIRFGDFDKLIF. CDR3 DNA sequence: TGTGCTCTTGGGGCTTCCTATCTTTACTGGGGGATACGCTTCGGGGATTTCGATAAACTCATCTTT.

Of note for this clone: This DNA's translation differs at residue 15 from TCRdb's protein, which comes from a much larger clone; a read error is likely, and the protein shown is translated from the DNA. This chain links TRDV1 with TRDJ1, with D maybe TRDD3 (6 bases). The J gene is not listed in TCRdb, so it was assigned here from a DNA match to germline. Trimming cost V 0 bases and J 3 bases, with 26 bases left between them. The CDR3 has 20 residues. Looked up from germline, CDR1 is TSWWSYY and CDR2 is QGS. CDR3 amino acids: CALGELIWTDGDWDADKLIF. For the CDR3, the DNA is TGTGCTCTTGGGGAACTTATATGGACAGACGGGGACTGGGACGCCGATAAACTCATCTTT.

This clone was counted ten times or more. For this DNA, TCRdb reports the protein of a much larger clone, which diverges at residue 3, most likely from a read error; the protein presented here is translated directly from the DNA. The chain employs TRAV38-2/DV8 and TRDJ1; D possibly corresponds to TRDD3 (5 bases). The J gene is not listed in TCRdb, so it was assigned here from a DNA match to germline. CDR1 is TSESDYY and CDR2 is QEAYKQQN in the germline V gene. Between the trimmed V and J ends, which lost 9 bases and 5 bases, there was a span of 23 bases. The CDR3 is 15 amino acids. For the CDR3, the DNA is TGTGCTTTGTCCCGTGGGATCCGGCGGGCTGATAAACTCATCTTT. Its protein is CALSRGIRRADKLIF.

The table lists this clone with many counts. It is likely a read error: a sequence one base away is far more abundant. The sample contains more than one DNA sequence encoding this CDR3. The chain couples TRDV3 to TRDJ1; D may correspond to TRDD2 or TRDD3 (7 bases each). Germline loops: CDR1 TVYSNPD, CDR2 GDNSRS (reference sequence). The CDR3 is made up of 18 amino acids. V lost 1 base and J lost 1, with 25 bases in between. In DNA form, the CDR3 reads TGTGCCTTTAAGTTTCCTACCAGGCTGGGGGCTCCCACCGATAAACTCATCTTT. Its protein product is CAFKFPTRLGAPTDKLIF.